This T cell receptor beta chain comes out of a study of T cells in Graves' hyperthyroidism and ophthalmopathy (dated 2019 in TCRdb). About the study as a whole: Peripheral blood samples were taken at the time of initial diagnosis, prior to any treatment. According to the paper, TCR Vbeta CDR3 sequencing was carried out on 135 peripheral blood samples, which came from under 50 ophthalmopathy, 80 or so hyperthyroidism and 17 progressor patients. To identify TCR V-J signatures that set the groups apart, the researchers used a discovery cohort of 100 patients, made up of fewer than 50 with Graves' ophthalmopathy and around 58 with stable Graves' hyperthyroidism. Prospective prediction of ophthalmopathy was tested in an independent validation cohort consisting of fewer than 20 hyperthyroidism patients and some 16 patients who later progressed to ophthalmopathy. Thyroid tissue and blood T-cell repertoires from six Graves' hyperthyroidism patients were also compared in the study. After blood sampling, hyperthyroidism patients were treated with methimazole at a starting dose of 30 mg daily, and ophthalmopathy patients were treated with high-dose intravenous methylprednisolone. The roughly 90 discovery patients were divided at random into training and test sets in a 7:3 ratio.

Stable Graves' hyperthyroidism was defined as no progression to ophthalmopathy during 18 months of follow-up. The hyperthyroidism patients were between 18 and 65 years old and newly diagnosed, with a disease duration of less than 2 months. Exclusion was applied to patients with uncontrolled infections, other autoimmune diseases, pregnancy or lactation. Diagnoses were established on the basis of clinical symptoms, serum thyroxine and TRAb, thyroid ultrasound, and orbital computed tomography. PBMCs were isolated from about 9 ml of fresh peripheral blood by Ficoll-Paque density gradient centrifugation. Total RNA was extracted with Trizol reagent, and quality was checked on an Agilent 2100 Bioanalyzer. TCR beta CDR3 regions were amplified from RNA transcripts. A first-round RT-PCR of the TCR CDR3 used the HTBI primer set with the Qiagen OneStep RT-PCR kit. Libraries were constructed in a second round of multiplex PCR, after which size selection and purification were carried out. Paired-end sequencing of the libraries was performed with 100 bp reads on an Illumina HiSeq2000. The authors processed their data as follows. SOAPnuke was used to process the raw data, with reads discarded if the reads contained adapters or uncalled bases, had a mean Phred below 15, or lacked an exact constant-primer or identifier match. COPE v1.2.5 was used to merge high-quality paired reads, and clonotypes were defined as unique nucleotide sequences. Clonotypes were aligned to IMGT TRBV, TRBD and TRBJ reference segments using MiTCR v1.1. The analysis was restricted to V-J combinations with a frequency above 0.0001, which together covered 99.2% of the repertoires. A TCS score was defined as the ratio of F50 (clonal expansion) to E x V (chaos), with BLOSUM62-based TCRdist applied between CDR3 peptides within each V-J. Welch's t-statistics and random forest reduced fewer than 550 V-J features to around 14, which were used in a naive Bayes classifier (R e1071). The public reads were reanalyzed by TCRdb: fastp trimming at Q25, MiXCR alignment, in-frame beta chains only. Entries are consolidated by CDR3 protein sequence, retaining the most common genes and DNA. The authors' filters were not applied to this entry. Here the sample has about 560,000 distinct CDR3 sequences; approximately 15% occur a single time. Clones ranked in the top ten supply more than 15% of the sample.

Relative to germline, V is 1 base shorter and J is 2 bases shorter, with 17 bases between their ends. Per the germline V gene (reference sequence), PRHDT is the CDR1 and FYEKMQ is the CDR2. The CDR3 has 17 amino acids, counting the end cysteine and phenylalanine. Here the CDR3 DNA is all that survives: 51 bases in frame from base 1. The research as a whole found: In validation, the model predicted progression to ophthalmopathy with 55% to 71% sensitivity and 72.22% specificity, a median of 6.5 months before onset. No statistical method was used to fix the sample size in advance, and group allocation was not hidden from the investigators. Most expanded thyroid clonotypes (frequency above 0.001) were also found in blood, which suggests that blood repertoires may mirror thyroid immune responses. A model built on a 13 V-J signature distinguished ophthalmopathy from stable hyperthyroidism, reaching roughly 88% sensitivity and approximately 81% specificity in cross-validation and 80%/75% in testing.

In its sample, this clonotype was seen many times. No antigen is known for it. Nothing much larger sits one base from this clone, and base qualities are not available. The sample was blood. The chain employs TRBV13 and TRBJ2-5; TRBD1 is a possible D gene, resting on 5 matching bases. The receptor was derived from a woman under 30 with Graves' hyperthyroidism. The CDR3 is CASSLARRGRVQETQYF. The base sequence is TGTGCCAGCAGCTTAGCAAGACGTGGCAGGGTGCAAGAGACCCAGTACTTC.